The rows below give T cell receptor beta chains drawn from one sample of a study of memory CD4+ T cells and cytomegalovirus serostatus. TCRdb keeps only in-frame clones here, not all; method: immunoSEQ multiplex PCR. The sample has 70,000 to 90,000 clones, around 80% seen once. The sample was memory CD4+ T cells from blood. Receptors originate from an adult in good health and CMV-seropositive. Both conserved end residues are part of each CDR3. Fields, in order: CDR3 length, D gene, V gene, clone size, J gene, CDR3 DNA, CDR3 protein. D genes are given only for firm matches. Clone size is shown for a subset of rows, as once, few, many or a class of expanded clone.

CDR3 length: 14; D gene: NA; V gene: TRBV2; clone size: NA; J gene: TRBJ2-3; CDR3 DNA: TGTGCCAGCAGTGAAATGTCAGACACAGATACGCAGTATTTT; CDR3 protein: CASSEMSDTDTQYF
CDR3 length: 15; D gene: TRBD1; V gene: TRBV6-6; clone size: NA; J gene: TRBJ1-4; CDR3 DNA: TGTGCCAGCAGTCCGCCGGGACAGGGGAATGAAAAACTGTTTTTT; CDR3 protein: CASSPPGQGNEKLFF
CDR3 length: 14; D gene: NA; V gene: TRBV5-8; clone size: NA; J gene: TRBJ1-3; CDR3 DNA: TGTGCCAGCAGCTTCATGGGAAGGGGAAACACCATATATTTT; CDR3 protein: CASSFMGRGNTIYF
CDR3 length: 14; D gene: TRBD2; V gene: TRBV5-1; clone size: NA; J gene: TRBJ2-1; CDR3 DNA: TGCGCCAGCAGGACTAGCGGGGGGGCGTTTGAGCAGTTCTTC; CDR3 protein: CASRTSGGAFEQFF
CDR3 length: 12; D gene: NA; V gene: TRBV11-2; clone size: once; J gene: TRBJ2-7; CDR3 DNA: TGTGCCAGCAGCCGCGAAAGACGCGAGCAGTACTTC; CDR3 protein: CASSRERREQYF
CDR3 length: 13; D gene: NA; V gene: TRBV6-1; clone size: NA; J gene: TRBJ1-2; CDR3 DNA: TGTGCCAGCAGACTACGACGGCACTATGGCTACACCTTC; CDR3 protein: CASRLRRHYGYTF
CDR3 length: 17; D gene: NA; V gene: TRBV4-2; clone size: NA; J gene: TRBJ2-2; CDR3 DNA: TGTGCCAGCAGCCTAGAAGGGGGAGTGGGGTTCACCGGGGAGCTGTTTTTT; CDR3 protein: CASSLEGGVGFTGELFF
CDR3 length: 14; D gene: NA; V gene: TRBV27; clone size: NA; J gene: TRBJ2-5; CDR3 DNA: TGTGCCAGCAGTTTGGGCACCCTCCAAGAGACCCAGTACTTC; CDR3 protein: CASSLGTLQETQYF
CDR3 length: 14; D gene: NA; V gene: TRBV5-1; clone size: NA; J gene: TRBJ2-2; CDR3 DNA: TGCGCCAGCACCATAGGATCGAACACCGGGGAGCTGTTTTTT; CDR3 protein: CASTIGSNTGELFF
CDR3 length: 16; D gene: NA; V gene: TRBV7-9; clone size: once; J gene: TRBJ1-6; CDR3 DNA: TGTGCCAGCAGCCAAAGGTCGGGAACCTATAATTCACCCCTCCACTTT; CDR3 protein: CASSQRSGTYNSPLHF
CDR3 length: 17; D gene: TRBD2; V gene: TRBV5-4; clone size: NA; J gene: TRBJ2-3; CDR3 DNA: TGTGCCAGCAGCTTGGTTCCTAGCGGGGGAGTTAAAGATACGCAGTATTTT; CDR3 protein: CASSLVPSGGVKDTQYF
CDR3 length: 14; D gene: TRBD1; V gene: TRBV19; clone size: few; J gene: TRBJ2-1; CDR3 DNA: TGTGCCAGTACTTCTACAGGGGAGAGCAATGAGCAGTTCTTC; CDR3 protein: CASTSTGESNEQFF
CDR3 length: 14; D gene: NA; V gene: TRBV11-2; clone size: NA; J gene: TRBJ1-2; CDR3 DNA: TGTGCCAGCAGCCCCCAACAGGGACCCTATGGCTACACCTTC; CDR3 protein: CASSPQQGPYGYTF
CDR3 length: 14; D gene: NA; V gene: TRBV4-3; clone size: once; J gene: TRBJ2-2; CDR3 DNA: TGCGCCAGCAGCCAAGATCTGGGCACCGGGGAGCTGTTTTTT; CDR3 protein: CASSQDLGTGELFF